Listed here are 20 T cell receptor beta chains from one sample, sequenced in a study of T cells in Graves' hyperthyroidism and ophthalmopathy. RNA transcripts provided the source from which TCR beta CDR3 regions were amplified. HTBI primers were used for first-round RT-PCR of the TCR CDR3. TCRdb used MiXCR to reprocess the multiplex PCR reads, holding one entry per CDR3 protein. The sample holds 500,000 to 600,000 distinct CDR3 sequences, around 50% seen once. The specimen sequenced was peripheral blood or thyroid tissue (not recorded which). These TCRs come from an adult woman with Graves' disease, either hyperthyroidism or ophthalmopathy (not recorded which).

Regarding this clonotype: Possible read error: a much larger clone is one base away. The J gene is TRBJ1-1, the V gene TRBV12-3 or TRBV12-4; D unresolved. This CDR3 is 14 amino acids long. V lost 6 bases, J lost 5 bases, and 16 bases lay in between. The CDR3 DNA sequence: TGTGCCAGCAGGGACCCCACCCGGGGAACTGAAGCTTTCTTT. Translation gives CASRDPTRGTEAFF.

The chain uses TRBV25-1 and TRBJ2-7, with D unclear. CDR1 is MGHDK, CDR2 SYGVNS, per germline. V was clipped by 4 bases and J by 6 bases, with 13 bases between them. The CDR3 consists of 13 residues. The CDR3 loop reads CASSGGLEFEQYF. CDR3 DNA: TGTGCCAGCAGTGGTGGGTTGGAGTTCGAGCAGTACTTC.

The V gene is TRBV6-5, the J gene TRBJ1-1, with D tentatively TRBD1 (5 bases). Germline-derived CDR1 and CDR2 are MNHEY and SVGAGI. V was trimmed by 2 bases and J by 11 bases, leaving 15 bases between them. The CDR3 consists of 13 residues. CDR3 loop: CASSYGAGRHAFF. The CDR3 bases are TGTGCCAGCAGTTACGGGGCAGGGAGACACGCTTTCTTT.

The rearrangement links TRBV12-3 or TRBV12-4 to TRBJ2-6; 7 bases fit TRBD1. Trimming at V came to 5 bases and at J to 2 bases, leaving 6 bases not matched to a gene. The CDR3 is 16 residues long. This CDR3 is CASSPTGATGANVLTF. For the CDR3, the DNA is TGTGCCAGCAGTCCCACAGGGGCCACTGGGGCCAACGTCCTGACTTTC.

This chain connects TRBV7-9 to TRBJ2-7, with 10 nucleotides matching TRBD1. V lost 5 bases to trimming and J lost 3 bases; unmatched junction nucleotides: 4. The V gene's germline CDR1 is SEHNR and CDR2 FQNEAQ (reference sequence). There are 14 residues in the CDR3. CDR3 amino acids: CASSRDRGFYEQYF. DNA of the CDR3: TGTGCCAGCAGCCGGGACAGGGGCTTCTACGAGCAGTACTTC.

V is TRBV10-3 and J is TRBJ1-2, with unresolved D. The germline V and J ends were trimmed by 7 bases and 1 base, with 7 bases remaining between them. Germline V gene data show CDR1 as ENHRY and CDR2 as SYGVKD. The CDR3 is 12 amino acids. DNA of the CDR3: TGTGCCATCACCGGGGATAACTATGGCTACACCTTC. Translating it yields CAITGDNYGYTF.

This clonotype was seen a few times. This chain links TRBV10-2 with TRBJ1-2, with D perhaps matching TRBD1 (6 bases). The CDR3 loop spans 13 amino acids. Trimming shortened V by 10 bases and J by 4 bases, and 16 bases separated the two germline ends. CDR1 is WSHSY, CDR2 SAAADI, per germline. In DNA, the CDR3 is TGCGCCACCATGGAAGACAGGCCCTATGGCTACACCTTC. Protein product: CATMEDRPYGYTF.

This chain links TRBV4-1 with TRBJ2-7; D is undetermined. Between the trimmed V and J ends, which lost 1 base and 0 bases, there was a span of 10 bases. CDR3 size: 15 residues. Germline lookup yields CDR1 MGHRA and CDR2 YSYEKL. CDR3 protein: CASSQVAPNSYEQYF. DNA of the CDR3: TGCGCCAGCAGCCAAGTGGCCCCTAACTCCTACGAGCAGTACTTC.

This clonotype was seen ten or more times. The V and J genes are TRBV15 and TRBJ1-5, with D unclear. This CDR3 comprises 15 residues. Trimming shortened V by 0 bases and J by 6 bases, and 12 bases separated the two germline ends. Germline CDR1 and CDR2: LNHNV and YYDKDF (reference sequence). This CDR3 reads CATSRDSGNGQPQHF. CDR3 coding DNA: TGTGCCACCAGCAGAGATTCGGGGAATGGTCAGCCCCAGCATTTT.

The CDR3, as DNA: TGCAGTGCTAAGGGGGGGGTCGGCCCACCATACGAGCAGTACTTC. It translates to CSAKGGVGPPYEQYF. The rearrangement links TRBV20-1 to TRBJ2-7; a possible D gene is TRBD2 (7 bases). This CDR3 is 15 amino acids long. Trimming shortened V by 4 bases and J by 4 bases, and 20 bases separated the two germline ends. Germline CDR1 is DFQATT and CDR2 is SNEGSKA (reference sequence).

The sample holds many counts of this clonotype. V usage is TRBV7-8 and J usage is TRBJ2-7, with 9 bases matching TRBD2. Per the germline V gene, CDR1 is SGHVS and CDR2 is FQNEAQ. J gave up 7 bases and V 1 base, and 11 bases lay outside the gene matches. This CDR3 has 16 residues. Here the CDR3 DNA reads TGTGCCAGCAGCTTAGAACACCGTAGCGGGAGTGGGGAGCAGTACTTC. The encoded protein is CASSLEHRSGSGEQYF.

J is TRBJ1-4 and V is TRBV10-3, with D uncertain. Trimming pared 6 bases from V and 0 bases from J, leaving 8 bases between. Germline V gene lookup returns CDR1 ENHRY and CDR2 SYGVKD. This CDR3 has 14 residues. DNA of the CDR3: TGTGCCATCAGCACCGGGACAACTAATGAAAAACTGTTTTTT. It is translated as CAISTGTTNEKLFF.

This clonotype was picked up many times. Mismatch with germline at one junction end may stem from a read error. This chain links TRBV7-7 with TRBJ2-7, with D perhaps given as TRBD1 or TRBD2 (5 bases each). Germline CDR1 and CDR2: SSHAT and FNYEAQ (reference sequence). The CDR3 totals 14 residues. The DNA for the CDR3 is TGTGCTAGCAGCTCGGACGACCGGGGCCGCGAGCAGTACTTC. Translation: CASSSDDRGREQYF.

The chain joins TRBV25-1 to TRBJ1-2; D may be TRBD1 (6 bases). There are 14 residues in the CDR3. The germline gives CDR1 MGHDK, CDR2 SYGVNS. V was pared by 10 bases and J by 10 bases, with 25 bases between. Here the CDR3 reads CATNQAPIQGTYTF. CDR3 sequence (DNA): TGTGCCACCAACCAGGCTCCTATACAGGGTACCTACACCTTC.

V usage is TRBV29-1 and J usage is TRBJ1-1; possibly TRBD1 for D (5 bases). Per the germline V gene, CDR1 is SQVTM and CDR2 is ANQGSEA. With 5 bases removed from V and 1 base from J, the gap between germline ends came to 14 bases. This CDR3 has 14 residues. Here the CDR3 reads CSVTLGGWNTEAFF. The DNA of the CDR3 is TGCAGCGTTACCCTGGGGGGTTGGAACACTGAAGCTTTCTTT.

The V gene is TRBV7-8, the J gene TRBJ1-6; 8 bases are a match to TRBD1. Germline-derived CDR1 and CDR2 are SGHVS and FQNEAQ. The CDR3 length is 15 residues. The trim removed 1 base at V and 13 bases at J, leaving 9 bases unmatched. The CDR3 coding sequence is TGTGCCAGCAGCTTAGGCAGGGGGCGCGATCAGCCCCTCCACTTT. Translating it yields CASSLGRGRDQPLHF.

This chain joins TRBV19 and TRBJ1-5; 7 nucleotides line up with TRBD1. V gave up 7 bases and J gave up 2 bases; unmatched junction bases: 17. Germline V gene sequence: CDR1 LNHDA, CDR2 SQIVND (reference sequence). The length of the CDR3 is 18 residues. CDR3 coding DNA: TGTGCCAGTAAGCCGAAAGGGGGCACCGGGATCCGCAATCAGCCCCAGCATTTT. This gives the protein CASKPKGGTGIRNQPQHF. Filled out from reference TRBV19 and TRBJ1-5, the complete variable domain reads DGGITQSPKYLFRKEGQNVTLSCEQNLNHDAMYWYRQDPGQGLRLIYYSQIVNDFQKGDIAEGYSVSREKKESFPLTVTSAQKNPTAFYLCASKPKGGTGIRNQPQHFGDGTRLSIL.

This clonotype appeared many times. The chain carries TRBV15 and TRBJ2-5; D is unresolved. Germline CDR1 reads LNHNV; CDR2 reads YYDKDF (reference sequence). Trimming took 0 bases from V and 0 from J, leaving 11 bases between them. The CDR3 is made up of 16 amino acids. CDR3: CATSREMVGYQETQYF. The CDR3 DNA follows: TGTGCCACCAGCAGAGAGATGGTGGGTTACCAAGAGACCCAGTACTTC. Complete variable domain (other parts from reference TRBV15 and TRBJ2-5): DAMVIQNPRYQVTQFGKPVTLSCSQTLNHNVMYWYQQKSSQAPKLLFHYYDKDFNNEADTPDNFQSRRPNTSFCFLDIRSPGLGDTAMYLCATSREMVGYQETQYFGPGTRLLVL.

This sequence joins TRBV10-2 and TRBJ2-7; possibly TRBD1 for D (6 bases). The length of the CDR3 is 14 residues. With 5 bases removed from V and 9 bases from J, the gap between germline ends came to 20 bases. Germline CDR1 and CDR2: WSHSY and SAAADI. The CDR3 DNA follows: TGCGCCAGCAGTTCCCGGACAGACCTATTACTGCAGTACTTC. Its translation: CASSSRTDLLLQYF.

This clonotype was counted a few times. The chain has TRBV7-9 and TRBJ2-7, with D possibly TRBD2 on 5 matching bases. V gave up 2 bases and J gave up 4 bases, with 9 bases separating them. In germline, CDR1 is SEHNR, CDR2 FQNEAQ (reference sequence). The CDR3 covers 13 residues. The CDR3 reads CASSLIAGYEQYF. CDR3 nucleotide sequence: TGTGCCAGCAGCTTAATCGCGGGTTACGAGCAGTACTTC.